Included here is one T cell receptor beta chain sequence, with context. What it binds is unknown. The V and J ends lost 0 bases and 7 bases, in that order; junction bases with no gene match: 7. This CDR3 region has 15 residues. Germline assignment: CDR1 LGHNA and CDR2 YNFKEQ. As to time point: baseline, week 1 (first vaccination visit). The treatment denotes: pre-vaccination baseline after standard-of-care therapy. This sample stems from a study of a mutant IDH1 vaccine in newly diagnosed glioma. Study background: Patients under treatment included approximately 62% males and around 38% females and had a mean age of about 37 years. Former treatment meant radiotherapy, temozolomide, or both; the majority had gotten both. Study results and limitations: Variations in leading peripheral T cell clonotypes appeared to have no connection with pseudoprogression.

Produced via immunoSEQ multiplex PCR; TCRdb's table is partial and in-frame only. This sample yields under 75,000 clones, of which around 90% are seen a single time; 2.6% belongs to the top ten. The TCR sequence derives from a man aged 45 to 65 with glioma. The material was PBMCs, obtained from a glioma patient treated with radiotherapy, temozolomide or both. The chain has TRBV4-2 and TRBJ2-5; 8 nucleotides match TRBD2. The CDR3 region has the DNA TGTGCCAGCAGCCAAGACAATAGGGCGGGAGGGACCCAGTACTTC. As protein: CASSQDNRAGGTQYF.